Following are 2 T cell receptor beta chains from one sample sequenced in a study of blood T cell repertoires in COVID-19 (dated by TCRdb to about 2020). Libraries came from the immunoSEQ multiplex PCR assay. The clones in this table, taken by TCRdb from immuneACCESS, are in-frame only. Not every clone is retained; where verified, under half of the shortfall comes from an unresolved V gene, and the cause of the rest is unknown. In this sample the table shows 300,000 to 400,000 clones, more than 75% of which occur a single time. The ten most abundant clones make up roughly 4.1% of the sample. The material sequenced was peripheral blood. The receptors were sampled from a woman aged 50 to 60 with active or convalescent COVID-19.

The chain carries TRBV28 and TRBJ1-2, with D possibly being TRBD1 (5 bases). V gave up 5 bases and J gave up 4 bases, with 11 bases separating them. The CDR3 runs 13 residues. Germline loops: CDR1 MDHEN, CDR2 SYDVKM. DNA of the CDR3: TGTGCCAGCAGTCTTGACAGTCTCTATGGCTACACCTTC. It encodes CASSLDSLYGYTF.

The table lists this clone with a few counts. The chain links TRBV10-3 to TRBJ1-1, with TRBD1 matching over 10 bases. Germline values: CDR1 ENHRY, CDR2 SYGVKD. This CDR3 contains 15 residues. The V gene end was trimmed by 7 bases and the J gene end by 5 bases; junction bases not matched to a gene: 10. The CDR3 region is CAINFETGGATEAFF. CDR3 DNA: TGTGCCATCAATTTCGAGACAGGGGGCGCGACTGAAGCTTTCTTT.